This TCR beta chain was profiled in a study of OX40 agonist ivuxolimab in advanced cancers. Repertoires were generated with immunoSEQ multiplex PCR, while TCRdb's copy carries only in-frame clones and drops some. This table has more than 55,000 clones, roughly nine tenths appearing once. V was cut by 4 bases and J by 2 bases, with 13 bases left in between. The germline V gene encodes CDR1 SGHNT and CDR2 YENEEA. The CDR3 contains 15 residues. As to this clone: The antigen remains undetermined.

No patient had autoimmune disease or received systemic immunosuppression. Notes on the study in general: At 0.1-3.0 mg/kg, partial responders had clonal expansion among the lowest observed. Mean expanded clone counts were higher in CD8+ than CD4+ T cells.

Sequences were derived from CD4+ or CD8+ T cells sorted from blood, sampled in a trial of the OX40 agonist ivuxolimab. This receptor was obtained from an adult with an advanced solid tumor such as melanoma, head and neck, liver or kidney cancer. The rearrangement links TRBV11-3 to TRBJ2-3; D gene unclear. CDR3 in DNA: TGTGCCAGCAGCTCCAGATTACTCTCCACAGATACGCAGTATTTT. Protein sequence: CASSSRLLSTDTQYF.